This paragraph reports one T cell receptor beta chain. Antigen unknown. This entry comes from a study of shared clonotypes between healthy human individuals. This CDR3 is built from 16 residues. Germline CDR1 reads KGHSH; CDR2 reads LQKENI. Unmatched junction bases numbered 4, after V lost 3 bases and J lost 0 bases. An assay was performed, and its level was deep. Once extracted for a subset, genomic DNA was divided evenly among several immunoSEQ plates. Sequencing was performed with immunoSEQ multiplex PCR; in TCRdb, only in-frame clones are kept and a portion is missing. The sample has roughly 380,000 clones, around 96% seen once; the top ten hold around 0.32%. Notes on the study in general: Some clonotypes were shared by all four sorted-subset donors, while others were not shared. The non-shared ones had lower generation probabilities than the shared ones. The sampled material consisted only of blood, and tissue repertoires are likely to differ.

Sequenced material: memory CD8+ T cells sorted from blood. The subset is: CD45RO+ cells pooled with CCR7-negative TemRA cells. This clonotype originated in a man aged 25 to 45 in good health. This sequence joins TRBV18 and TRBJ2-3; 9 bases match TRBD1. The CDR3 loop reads CASSPTGGSSTDTQYF. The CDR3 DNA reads TGTGCCAGCTCACCCACAGGGGGCTCTAGCACAGATACGCAGTATTTT.